The entry that follows covers one T cell receptor beta chain sequence. Combination of CD45RO+ cells with CCR7-negative CD45RA+ TemRA cells was used for CD8 memory. The data belong to a study of shared clonotypes between healthy human individuals. For the study at large: Researchers drew samples from two women and three men aged 18 to 49.

Produced via immunoSEQ multiplex PCR; TCRdb's table is partial and in-frame only. The repertoire holds under 150,000 clones, with about 62% as singletons. The CDR3 sequence is 14 residues long. With 6 bases clipped from V and 7 bases from J, the junction kept 12 bases outside the gene matches. In germline, CDR1 is WNHNN, CDR2 SYGVQD (reference sequence). The chain recombines TRBV10-1 with TRBJ2-7; 7 bases line up with TRBD2. The sequence derives from a woman in her twenties or thirties in good health. The source material was memory CD8+ T cells sorted from blood. Described subset: CD45RO+ cells pooled with CCR7-negative TemRA cells. CDR3 DNA sequence: TGCGCCAGCAGCCCGGACTTCGAAGCGGGGGAGCAGTACTTC. Translated, it gives CASSPDFEAGEQYF.